One and the same sample provided the 5 T cell receptor beta chains below, sequenced in a study of OX40 agonist ivuxolimab in advanced cancers. Assay used: immunoSEQ multiplex PCR; TCRdb lists only in-frame clones, some missing. The table includes tens of thousands of clones, roughly 89% detected once. The specimen was CD4+ or CD8+ T cells sorted from blood, collected in a trial of the OX40 agonist ivuxolimab. These receptors were obtained from an adult with an advanced solid tumor such as melanoma, head and neck, liver or kidney cancer.

The chain couples TRBV28 to TRBJ2-2; D is tentatively TRBD1 or TRBD2 (5 bases each). The CDR3 is made up of 14 amino acids. Trimming cost V 4 bases and J 0 bases, with 6 bases left between them. Germline V gives CDR1 MDHEN, CDR2 SYDVKM. The CDR3 loop reads CASSWGSNTGELFF. DNA for the CDR3: TGTGCCAGCAGTTGGGGGTCGAACACCGGGGAGCTGTTTTTT.

This rearrangement joins TRBV4-1 to TRBJ1-3; 9 nucleotides agree with TRBD1. The CDR3 length is 15 residues. From germline, CDR1 is MGHRA and CDR2 YSYEKL. The J segment lost 2 bases and the V segment lost 1 base, leaving 0 bases of the junction unmatched. The CDR3 protein is CASSQGTGAGNTIYF. Here the CDR3 DNA reads TGCGCCAGCAGCCAAGGGACAGGGGCTGGAAACACCATATATTTT.

The chain joins TRBV29-1 to TRBJ2-3; 10 bases agree with TRBD2. The V segment lost 7 bases and the J segment 1 base; nucleotides outside the gene matches: 5. In germline, CDR1 is SQVTM, CDR2 ANQGSEA. The CDR3 contains 14 residues. CDR3 sequence: CSGDGTSGTDTQYF. The CDR3 coding sequence is TGCAGCGGGGACGGGACTAGCGGCACAGATACGCAGTATTTT.

V gene TRBV7-2 combines with J gene TRBJ2-7; the D is unclear. The CDR3 has 13 amino acids. V was trimmed by 1 base and J by 2 bases, leaving 6 bases between them. CDR1 and CDR2 (germline): SGHTA, FQGNSA. The CDR3 loop reads CASSLGSTYEQYF. The CDR3 bases are TGTGCCAGCAGCTTAGGGAGTACCTACGAGCAGTACTTC.

The rearrangement uses TRBV20-1 and TRBJ1-1, with D possibly matching TRBD1 (5 bases). The germline gives CDR1 DFQATT, CDR2 SNEGSKA (reference sequence). V was trimmed by 2 bases and J by 6 bases, leaving 7 bases between them. CDR3 length: 11 amino acids. CDR3 bases: TGCAGTGCTAGATCGGGGCCTGAAGCTTTCTTT. Residues: CSARSGPEAFF.